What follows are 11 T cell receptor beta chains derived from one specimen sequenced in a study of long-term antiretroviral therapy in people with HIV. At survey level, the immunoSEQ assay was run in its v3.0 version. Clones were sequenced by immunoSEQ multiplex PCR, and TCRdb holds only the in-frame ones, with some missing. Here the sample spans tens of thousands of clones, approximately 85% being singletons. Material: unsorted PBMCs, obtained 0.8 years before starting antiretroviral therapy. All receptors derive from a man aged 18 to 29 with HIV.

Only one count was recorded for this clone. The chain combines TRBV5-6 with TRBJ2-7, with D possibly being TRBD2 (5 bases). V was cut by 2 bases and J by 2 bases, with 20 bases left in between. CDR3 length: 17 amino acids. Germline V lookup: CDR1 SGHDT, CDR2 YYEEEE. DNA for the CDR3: TGTGCCAGCAGCTTCGCTGGAGGCAGGTATCCTACCTACGAGCAGTACTTC. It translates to CASSFAGGRYPTYEQYF.

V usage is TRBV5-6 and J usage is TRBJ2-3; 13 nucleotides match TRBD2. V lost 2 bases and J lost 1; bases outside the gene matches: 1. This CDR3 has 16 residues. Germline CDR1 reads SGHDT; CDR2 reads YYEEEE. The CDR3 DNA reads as TGTGCCAGCAGCTTCGGACTAGCGGGAGGCACAGATACGCAGTATTTT. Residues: CASSFGLAGGTDTQYF.

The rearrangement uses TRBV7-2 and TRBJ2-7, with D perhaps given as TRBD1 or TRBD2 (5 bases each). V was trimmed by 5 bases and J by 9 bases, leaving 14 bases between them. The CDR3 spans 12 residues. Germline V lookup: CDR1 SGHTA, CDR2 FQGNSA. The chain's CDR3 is CASSPGTGRQYF. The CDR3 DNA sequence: TGTGCCAGCAGCCCAGGGACCGGTCGGCAGTACTTC.

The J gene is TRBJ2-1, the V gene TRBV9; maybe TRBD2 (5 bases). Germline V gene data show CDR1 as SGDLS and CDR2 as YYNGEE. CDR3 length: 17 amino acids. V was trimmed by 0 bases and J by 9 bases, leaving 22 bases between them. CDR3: CASSVGVSGSRAAEQFF. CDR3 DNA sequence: TGTGCCAGCAGCGTAGGGGTGTCGGGAAGTCGGGCGGCTGAGCAGTTCTTC.

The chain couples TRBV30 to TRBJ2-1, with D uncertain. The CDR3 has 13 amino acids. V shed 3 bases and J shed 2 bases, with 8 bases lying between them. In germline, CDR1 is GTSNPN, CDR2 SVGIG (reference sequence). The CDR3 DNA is TGTGCCTGGAGGGGCGGCACCTACAATGAGCAGTTCTTC. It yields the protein CAWRGGTYNEQFF.

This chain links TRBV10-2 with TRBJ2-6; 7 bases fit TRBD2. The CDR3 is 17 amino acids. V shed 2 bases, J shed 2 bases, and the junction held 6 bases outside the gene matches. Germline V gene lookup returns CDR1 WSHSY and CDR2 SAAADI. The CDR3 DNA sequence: TGCGCCAGCAGTGAGCGTGTAAGCGGGGCTGGGGCCAACGTCCTGACTTTC. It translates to CASSERVSGAGANVLTF.

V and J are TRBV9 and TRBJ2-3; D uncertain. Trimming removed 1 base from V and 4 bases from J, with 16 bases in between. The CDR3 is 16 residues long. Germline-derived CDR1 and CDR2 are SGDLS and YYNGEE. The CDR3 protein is CASSVQAGSGADTQYF. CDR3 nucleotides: TGTGCCAGCAGCGTACAGGCCGGGTCTGGGGCAGATACGCAGTATTTT.

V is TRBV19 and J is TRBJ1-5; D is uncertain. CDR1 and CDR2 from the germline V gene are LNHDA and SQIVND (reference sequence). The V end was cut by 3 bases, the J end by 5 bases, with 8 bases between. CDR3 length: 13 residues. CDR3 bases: TGTGCCAGTAGTATTGGCAGCGATCAGCCCCAGCATTTT. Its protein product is CASSIGSDQPQHF.

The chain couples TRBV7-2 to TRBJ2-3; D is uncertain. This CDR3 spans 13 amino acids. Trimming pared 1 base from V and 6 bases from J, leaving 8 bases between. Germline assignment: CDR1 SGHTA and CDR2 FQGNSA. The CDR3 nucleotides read TGTGCCAGCAGCTTAGTTAGGGCGGATACGCAGTATTTT. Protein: CASSLVRADTQYF. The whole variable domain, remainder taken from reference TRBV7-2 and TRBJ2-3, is GAGVSQSPSNKVTEKGKDVELRCDPISGHTALYWYRQSLGQGLEFLIYFQGNSAPDKSGLPSDRFSAERTGGSVSTLTIQRTQQEDSAVYLCASSLVRADTQYFGPGTRLTVL.

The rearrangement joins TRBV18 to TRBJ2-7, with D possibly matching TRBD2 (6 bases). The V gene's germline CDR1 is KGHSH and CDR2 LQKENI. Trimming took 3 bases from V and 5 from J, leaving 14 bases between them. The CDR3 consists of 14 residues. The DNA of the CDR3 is TGTGCCAGCTCACCCCCGGGACTTTACGACGAGCAGTACTTC. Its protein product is CASSPPGLYDEQYF.

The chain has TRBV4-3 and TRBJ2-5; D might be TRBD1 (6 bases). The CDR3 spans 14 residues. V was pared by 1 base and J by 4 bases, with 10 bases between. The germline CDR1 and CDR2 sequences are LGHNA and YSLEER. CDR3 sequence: CASSQAGARETQYF. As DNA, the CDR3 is TGCGCCAGCAGCCAAGCAGGGGCCCGAGAGACCCAGTACTTC.